These 24 T cell receptor beta chains came from one sample sequenced in a study of cytomegalovirus exposure and HLA in healthy donors. Researchers ran the PCR with 60 Vbeta and 13 Jbeta primers. Only in-frame clones appear in the TCRdb table, and some are missing; sequencing was by immunoSEQ multiplex PCR. The table includes 100,000 to 150,000 clones, around 66% detected once. Sequencing input: PBMCs. The receptors here all came from a woman in her forties in good health and CMV-seropositive.

This chain connects TRBV7-2 to TRBJ1-2, with 9 nucleotides matching TRBD1. Trimming at V came to 5 bases and at J to 6 bases, leaving 7 bases not matched to a gene. The germline V gene encodes CDR1 SGHTA and CDR2 FQGNSA. This CDR3 has 14 residues. CDR3 in DNA: TGTGCCAGCAGCCTTACAGGGACAGGGCATGGCTACACCTTC. Protein: CASSLTGTGHGYTF.

This clone was seen only a few times. The chain couples TRBV27 to TRBJ2-3; a possible D gene is TRBD2 (5 bases). The germline CDR1 and CDR2 sequences are MNHEY and SMNVEV (reference sequence). The CDR3 is 14 amino acids. The V gene lost 6 bases and the J gene lost 2 bases, with 12 bases spanning the gap. CDR3: CASSVDFSTDTQYF. As DNA, the CDR3 is TGTGCCAGCAGCGTGGACTTTTCCACAGATACGCAGTATTTT.

As concerns this clone: Other DNA sequences from this sample encode an identical CDR3 as well. The chain employs TRBV7-6 and TRBJ2-7, with 11 nucleotides matching TRBD1. J gave up 4 bases and V 1 base, and 3 bases lay outside the gene matches. Germline V lookup: CDR1 SGHVS, CDR2 FNYEAQ. The CDR3 runs 15 residues. Here the CDR3 reads CASSLGGQGAYEQYF. CDR3 in DNA: TGTGCCAGCAGCTTAGGAGGACAGGGGGCGTACGAGCAGTACTTC.

The rearrangement uses TRBV5-5 and TRBJ1-1, with D unresolved. Trimming removed 0 bases from V and 0 bases from J, with 3 bases in between. The CDR3 contains 13 residues. Germline assignment: CDR1 SGHKS and CDR2 YYEKEE (reference sequence). The CDR3 DNA reads as TGTGCCAGCAGCTTGGAGCTGAACACTGAAGCTTTCTTT. This translates into CASSLELNTEAFF.

The chain employs TRBV9 and TRBJ2-3; 10 bases align to TRBD2. CDR1 and CDR2 (germline): SGDLS, YYNGEE. After removal of 0 bases from V and 5 bases from J, the junction contained 9 bases not matched to a gene. CDR3 length equals 17 residues. Here the CDR3 reads CASSVVAAGGPGDTQYF. CDR3 DNA sequence: TGTGCCAGCAGCGTAGTTGCAGCGGGAGGGCCAGGAGATACGCAGTATTTT.

The chain couples TRBV5-1 to TRBJ2-4; TRBD2 aligns across 8 bases. The CDR3 is 14 residues long. Trimming took 4 bases from V and 8 from J; bases not matched to a gene: 8. CDR1 SGHRS and CDR2 YFSETQ come from the germline V gene. CDR3 sequence reads: CASSPEPGGHIQYF. The CDR3 coding sequence is TGCGCCAGCAGCCCTGAACCGGGGGGGCACATTCAGTACTTC.

The chain has TRBV14 and TRBJ1-1; TRBD1 is a possible D gene (5 bases). The CDR3 runs to 13 residues. V dropped 3 bases and J dropped 4 bases, with 9 bases sitting between them. Germline V gene lookup returns CDR1 SGHDN and CDR2 FVKESK. In DNA form, the CDR3 reads TGTGCCAGCAGCCACCAGGGTATCACTGAAGCTTTCTTT. Protein product: CASSHQGITEAFF.

The V call is TRBV5-6, the J call TRBJ2-7, with 9 nucleotides matching TRBD1. Germline V lookup: CDR1 SGHDT, CDR2 YYEEEE. This CDR3 contains 14 residues. V was pared by 4 bases and J by 3 bases, with 5 bases of the junction left unmatched. CDR3 in DNA: TGTGCCAGCAGCCTCCGGGACAGGGTCTACGAGCAGTACTTC. It translates to CASSLRDRVYEQYF.

This rearrangement joins TRBV5-4 to TRBJ2-2; 10 positions match TRBD1. Germline CDR1 SGHNT, CDR2 YYREEE (reference sequence). The J segment lost 6 bases and the V segment lost 3 bases, leaving 11 bases of the junction unmatched. The CDR3 loop spans 17 amino acids. Written as DNA, the CDR3 is TGTGCCAGCAGCTCGTTCGACAGGGGGCTTGGGGCCGGGGAGCTGTTTTTT. This codes for CASSSFDRGLGAGELFF.

CDR3 amino acids: CASSGKLQGEAFF. Here the CDR3 DNA reads TGTGCCAGCAGCGGGAAGTTACAGGGTGAAGCTTTCTTT. The rearrangement links TRBV9 to TRBJ1-1; TRBD1 might be the D (6 bases). V lost 3 bases and J 7 bases, leaving 13 bases between the germline ends. Germline CDR1 SGDLS, CDR2 YYNGEE. This CDR3 spans 13 amino acids.

V is TRBV10-2 and J is TRBJ2-7, with 8 bases identical to TRBD1. Germline CDR1 reads WSHSY; CDR2 reads SAAADI. The CDR3 sequence is 15 residues long. V was pared by 2 bases and J by 7 bases, with 10 bases of the junction left unmatched. CDR3 bases: TGCGCCAGCAGTGAGCCCGGACAGGGTACTAGGGAGCAGTACTTC. Its protein is CASSEPGQGTREQYF.

The chain recombines TRBV13 with TRBJ1-5; 7 bases are a match to TRBD1. The germline CDR1 and CDR2 sequences are PRHDT and FYEKMQ (reference sequence). The CDR3 extends over 12 amino acids. V gave up 6 bases and J gave up 5 bases; unmatched junction bases: 1. The CDR3 region is CASSQGDQPQHF. The CDR3 DNA is TGTGCCAGCAGTCAGGGGGATCAGCCCCAGCATTTT.

This chain uses TRBV6-4 with TRBJ1-1; D call uncertain. Trimming stripped 8 bases from V and 0 bases from J, with 19 bases between. The CDR3 has 16 amino acids. Germline V gives CDR1 MRHNA, CDR2 SNTAGT. The CDR3 here is CASPHPQQVMNTEAFF. The CDR3 DNA follows: TGTGCCAGCCCCCACCCCCAGCAGGTAATGAACACTGAAGCTTTCTTT.

The chain links TRBV5-4 to TRBJ1-4; no reliable D call. Trimming took off 4 bases at V and 8 bases at J, with 18 bases between the two ends. CDR1 SGHNT and CDR2 YYREEE come from the germline V gene (reference sequence). This CDR3 is built from 15 residues. The CDR3 nucleotides read TGTGCCAGCAGCACGGACGGGAACCCCGGGGAAAAACTGTTTTTT. Protein sequence: CASSTDGNPGEKLFF. Complete variable domain (other parts from reference TRBV5-4 and TRBJ1-4): ETGVTQSPTHLIKTRGQQVTLRCSSQSGHNTVSWYQQALGQGPQFIFQYYREEENGRGNFPPRFSGLQFPNYSSELNVNALELDDSALYLCASSTDGNPGEKLFFGSGTQLSVL.

The chain employs TRBV6-5 and TRBJ2-5; D might be TRBD2 (5 bases). The DNA matches TRBJ2-7 better at its end, which makes the J call doubtful. This CDR3 is built from 14 residues. Germline-derived CDR1 and CDR2 are MNHEY and SVGAGI. The CDR3 protein is CASSYDRDVNEQYF. Here the CDR3 DNA reads TGTGCCAGCAGTTACGACCGGGATGTCAACGAGCAGTACTTC.

This clone was seen only a few times. The genes are TRBV7-6 and TRBJ1-1, with D unclear. Trimming pared 3 bases from V and 3 bases from J, leaving 8 bases between. The CDR3 covers 13 residues. Germline lookup yields CDR1 SGHVS and CDR2 FNYEAQ. DNA of the CDR3: TGTGCCAGCAGCTTTCAGGAGGACACTGAAGCTTTCTTT. Its translation is CASSFQEDTEAFF.

The V call is TRBV2, the J call TRBJ1-1; D possibly corresponds to TRBD1 (5 bases). V dropped 6 bases and J dropped 4 bases, with 15 bases sitting between them. In germline, CDR1 is SNHLY, CDR2 FYNNEI. The CDR3 is 14 amino acids. CDR3 nucleotide sequence: TGTGCCAGCAGCCTACTGGACAAACCCACTGAAGCTTTCTTT. Translated, it gives CASSLLDKPTEAFF. Looking up the rest from reference TRBV2 and TRBJ1-1 gives the full variable domain: EPEVTQTPSHQVTQMGQEVILRCVPISNHLYFYWYRQILGQKVEFLVSFYNNEISEKSEIFDDQFSVERPDGSNFTLKIRSTKLEDSAMYFCASSLLDKPTEAFFGQGTRLTVV.

This clone turned up a few times. The J gene is TRBJ2-5, the V gene TRBV5-1; a possible D gene is TRBD1 (6 bases). The DNA end is a closer match to TRBJ2-7, so the J assignment may be wrong. The CDR3 consists of 16 residues. Per the germline V gene, CDR1 is SGHRS and CDR2 is YFSETQ. CDR3 protein: CASSLGRTEGIYEQYF. DNA of the CDR3: TGCGCCAGCAGCTTGGGTCGGACAGAGGGGATCTACGAGCAGTACTTC.

This rearrangement joins TRBV5-4 to TRBJ1-3, with TRBD1 matching 7 bases. Germline V gene data show CDR1 as SGHNT and CDR2 as YYREEE (reference sequence). CDR3 length: 15 residues. J lost 2 bases, V lost 4 bases, and 6 bases had no gene match. In nucleotides, the CDR3 is TGTGCCAGCAGCCACAGGGGATCAGCTGGAAACACCATATATTTT. Protein sequence: CASSHRGSAGNTIYF. The entire variable domain, with the rest obtained from reference TRBV5-4 and TRBJ1-3, is as follows: ETGVTQSPTHLIKTRGQQVTLRCSSQSGHNTVSWYQQALGQGPQFIFQYYREEENGRGNFPPRFSGLQFPNYSSELNVNALELDDSALYLCASSHRGSAGNTIYFGEGSWLTVV.

This clone was detected only a few times. The chain uses TRBV10-2 and TRBJ2-2; TRBD2 might be the D (5 bases). There are 15 residues in the CDR3. Germline-derived CDR1 and CDR2 are WSHSY and SAAADI. The V end lost 6 bases, the J end lost 5 bases, and 16 bases lay between the germline ends. CDR3 in DNA: TGCGCCAGCAGCTGGACGGGGAGCGGAACCGGGGAGCTGTTTTTT. Translation gives CASSWTGSGTGELFF.

V is TRBV27 and J is TRBJ2-1; TRBD2 agrees at 9 bases. Germline V gene sequence: CDR1 MNHEY, CDR2 SMNVEV (reference sequence). Trimming cost V 4 bases and J 4 bases; bases outside gene matches: 8. The CDR3 runs to 16 residues. CDR3 in amino acids: CASSSLAGALYNEQFF. As DNA, the CDR3 is TGTGCCAGCAGTTCCTTAGCGGGGGCCTTATACAATGAGCAGTTCTTC.

The J gene is TRBJ2-2, the V gene TRBV5-4, with no clear D. This CDR3 has 15 amino acids. Germline V gene data show CDR1 as SGHNT and CDR2 as YYREEE (reference sequence). The V end lost 3 bases, the J end lost 4 bases, and 13 bases lay between the germline ends. CDR3 nucleotides: TGTGCCAGCAGCTCATTCGGGTCCCTCACCGGGGAGCTGTTTTTT. Its protein product is CASSSFGSLTGELFF.

The V call is TRBV29-1, the J call TRBJ1-2; tentative D call: TRBD1 (6 bases). Germline CDR1 SQVTM, CDR2 ANQGSEA. The CDR3 runs 14 residues. The ends were cut back, 2 bases at V and 4 bases at J, with 14 bases in the middle. CDR3 region: CSVEPRQATYGYTF. The CDR3 DNA sequence: TGCAGCGTTGAACCTCGACAGGCAACCTATGGCTACACCTTC.

The chain is built from TRBV5-4 and TRBJ2-5; 8 bases match TRBD2. The J call may be mistaken, given a closer DNA end match to TRBJ2-7. Germline loops: CDR1 SGHNT, CDR2 YYREEE (reference sequence). The CDR3 is 16 residues long. In DNA form, the CDR3 reads TGTGCCAGCACCCGGGGGCTAGCGGGTACTACCTACGAGCAGTACTTC. As protein: CASTRGLAGTTYEQYF.